This entry concerns a single T cell receptor beta chain. This record belongs to a study of patients and donors after allogeneic stem cell transplantation. TCRdb recomputed calls from the RT-PCR reads with MiXCR, one row per CDR3 protein. The table records some 960,000 distinct CDR3 sequences, under 20% of them present only once. Germline loops: CDR1 SNHLY, CDR2 FYNNEI. Trimming at V came to 6 bases and at J to 5 bases, leaving 7 bases not matched to a gene. The CDR3 sequence is 14 residues long. The material sequenced was blood, either unsorted or a sorted T cell fraction (not recorded which). The gene calls are TRBV2 and TRBJ2-1; the match to TRBD1 covers 7 bases. The origin of this receptor is a human donor who was either an allogeneic HSCT recipient or a stem cell or donor lymphocyte infusion donor (not recorded which). It is not recorded whose cells these are; they may come from a transplant donor. CDR3 nucleotide sequence: TGTGCCAGCAGGGGGGACAGACAAAACAATGAGCAGTTCTTC. Amino acids: CASRGDRQNNEQFF.